This TCR beta chain was profiled in a study of T cells after yellow fever vaccination. Study summary: For low cell numbers, libraries were made with SMART-Seq v4 Ultra Low Input.

TCRdb reprocessed the 5' RACE reads via MiXCR and lists one record per CDR3 protein. The data contain approximately 340,000 distinct CDR3 sequences, 8.5% to 10% of them singletons. Trimming took 3 bases from V and 6 from J; bases not matched to a gene: 4. The CDR3 sequence is 14 residues long. Germline V gene sequence: CDR1 SGHRS, CDR2 YFSETQ. Findings and limits, study-wide: Once the booster was given, most primary-vaccination clones reappeared, at 95% to 97% for CD4 and over 70% for CD8. Just a small share of clonotypes turned up in the CD4 compartment as well as the CD8 compartment.

Of note for this clonotype: Its antigen is still unknown.

The sample consisted of PBMCs, taken on the day of the first yellow fever vaccination. This chain links TRBV5-1 with TRBJ1-3, with 9 positions matching TRBD1. The TCR comes from a man aged 18 to 35 who received the YFV17D yellow fever vaccine. The CDR3 DNA is TGCGCCAGCAGCTCTACAGGGGGCGAAAACACCATATATTTT. Its translation: CASSSTGGENTIYF.